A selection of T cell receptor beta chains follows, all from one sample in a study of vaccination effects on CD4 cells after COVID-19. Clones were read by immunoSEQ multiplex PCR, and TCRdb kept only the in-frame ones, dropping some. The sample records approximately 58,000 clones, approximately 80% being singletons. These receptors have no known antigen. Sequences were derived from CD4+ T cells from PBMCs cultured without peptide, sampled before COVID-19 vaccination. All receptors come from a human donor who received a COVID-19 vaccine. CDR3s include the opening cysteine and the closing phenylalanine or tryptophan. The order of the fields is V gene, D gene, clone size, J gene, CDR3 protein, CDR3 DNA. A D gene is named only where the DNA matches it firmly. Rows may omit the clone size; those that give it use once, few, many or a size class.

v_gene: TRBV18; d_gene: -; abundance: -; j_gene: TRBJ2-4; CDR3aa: CASSRQGLAKNIQYF; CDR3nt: TGTGCCAGCTCACGCCAGGGTTTGGCCAAAAACATTCAGTACTTC
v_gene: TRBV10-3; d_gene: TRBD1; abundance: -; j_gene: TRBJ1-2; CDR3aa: CAISDTGQNYGYTF; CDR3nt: TGTGCCATCAGTGATACGGGACAGAACTATGGCTACACCTTC
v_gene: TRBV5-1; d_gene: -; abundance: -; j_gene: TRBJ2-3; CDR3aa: CASSLVGRVTDTQYF; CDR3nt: TGCGCCAGCAGCTTGGTGGGCAGGGTCACAGATACGCAGTATTTT
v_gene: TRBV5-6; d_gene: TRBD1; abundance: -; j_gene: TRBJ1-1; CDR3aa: CASSLGPGQGKSYTEAFF; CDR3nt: TGTGCCAGCAGCTTGGGGCCGGGACAGGGTAAGAGTTACACTGAAGCTTTCTTT
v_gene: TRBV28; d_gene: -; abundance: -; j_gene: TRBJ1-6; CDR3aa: CASSLGGNSPLHF; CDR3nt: TGTGCCAGCAGTTTAGGAGGGAATTCACCCCTCCACTTT
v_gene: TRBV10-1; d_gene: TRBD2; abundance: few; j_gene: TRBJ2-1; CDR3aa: CASSLAGFYNEQFF; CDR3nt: TGCGCCAGCAGTCTAGCGGGCTTCTACAATGAGCAGTTCTTC
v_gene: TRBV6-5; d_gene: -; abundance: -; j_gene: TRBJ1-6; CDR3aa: CASIGQFNSPLHF; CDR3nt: TGTGCCAGCATCGGACAGTTTAATTCACCCCTCCACTTT
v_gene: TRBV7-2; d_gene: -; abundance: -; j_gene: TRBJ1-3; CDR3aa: CASSLAGGPIGNTIYF; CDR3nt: TGTGCCAGCAGCTTAGCTGGGGGCCCAATCGGAAACACCATATATTTT
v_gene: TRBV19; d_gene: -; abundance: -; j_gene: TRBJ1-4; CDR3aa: CASGNTGITNEKLFF; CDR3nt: TGTGCCAGCGGAAACACCGGGATCACTAATGAAAAACTGTTTTTT
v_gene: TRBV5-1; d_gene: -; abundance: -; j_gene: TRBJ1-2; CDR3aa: CASSLDGSYGYTF; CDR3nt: TGCGCCAGCAGCTTGGACGGATCCTATGGCTACACCTTC
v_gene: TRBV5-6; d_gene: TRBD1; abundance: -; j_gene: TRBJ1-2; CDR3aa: CASSADRGYDGYTF; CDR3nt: TGTGCCAGCAGCGCGGACAGGGGGTATGATGGCTACACCTTC
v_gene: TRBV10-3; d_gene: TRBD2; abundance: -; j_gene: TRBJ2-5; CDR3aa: CAISEQPGLAGLRETQYF; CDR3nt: TGTGCCATCAGTGAACAACCGGGACTAGCGGGGCTAAGGGAGACCCAGTACTTC
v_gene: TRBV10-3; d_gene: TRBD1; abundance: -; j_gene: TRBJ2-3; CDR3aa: CAISEGTARALTQYF; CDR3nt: TGTGCCATCAGTGAGGGGACAGCGAGGGCCCTTACGCAGTATTTT
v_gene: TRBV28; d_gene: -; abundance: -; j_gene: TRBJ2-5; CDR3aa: CASSETRPQETQYF; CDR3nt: TGTGCCAGCAGCGAAACTAGGCCCCAAGAGACCCAGTACTTC
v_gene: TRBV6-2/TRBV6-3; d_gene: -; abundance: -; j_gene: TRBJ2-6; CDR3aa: CASSYMTPGANVLTF; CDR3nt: TGTGCCAGCAGTTACATGACCCCTGGGGCCAACGTCCTGACTTTC
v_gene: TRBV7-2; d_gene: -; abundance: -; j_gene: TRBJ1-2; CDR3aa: CASSLGGGPVYGYTF; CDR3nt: TGTGCCAGCAGCTTAGGGGGGGGCCCAGTGTATGGCTACACCTTC
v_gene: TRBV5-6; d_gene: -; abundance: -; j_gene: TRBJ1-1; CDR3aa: CASSLGDRYTEAFF; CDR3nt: TGTGCCAGCAGCTTGGGAGACAGGTACACTGAAGCTTTCTTT
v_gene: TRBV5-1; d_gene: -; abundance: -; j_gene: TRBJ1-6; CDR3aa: CASREQVEIGNSPLHF; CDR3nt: TGCGCCAGCAGGGAACAGGTAGAAATTGGGAATTCACCCCTCCACTTT
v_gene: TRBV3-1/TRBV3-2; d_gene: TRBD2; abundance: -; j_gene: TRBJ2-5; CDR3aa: CASSPTIERESQETQYF; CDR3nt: TGTGCCAGCAGCCCCACGATCGAGCGGGAGAGCCAAGAGACCCAGTACTTC
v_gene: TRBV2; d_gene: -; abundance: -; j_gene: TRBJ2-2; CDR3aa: CASSEGKGLVFGELFF; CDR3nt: TGTGCCAGCAGTGAAGGAAAAGGGCTGGTTTTCGGGGAGCTGTTTTTT
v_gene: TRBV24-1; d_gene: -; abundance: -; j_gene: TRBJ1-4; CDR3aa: CATGDGVKLFF; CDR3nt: TGTGCCACCGGCGACGGGGTAAAACTGTTTTTT
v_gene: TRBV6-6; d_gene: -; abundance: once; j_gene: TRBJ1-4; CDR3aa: CASRRGVTATNEKLFF; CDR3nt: TGTGCCAGCAGGCGCGGGGTGACTGCAACTAATGAAAAACTGTTTTTT
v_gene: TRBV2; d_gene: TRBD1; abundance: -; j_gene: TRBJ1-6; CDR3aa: CASSGDGTGSGSPLHF; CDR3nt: TGTGCCAGCAGTGGAGACGGGACAGGGAGTGGTTCACCCCTCCACTTT
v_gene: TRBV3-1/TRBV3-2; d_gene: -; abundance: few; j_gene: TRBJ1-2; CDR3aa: CASSQERGLGESGYGYTF; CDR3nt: TGTGCCAGCAGCCAAGAACGGGGTCTCGGCGAATCAGGCTATGGCTACACCTTC
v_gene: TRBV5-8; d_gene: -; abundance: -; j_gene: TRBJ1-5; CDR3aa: CASSGQGFSNQPQHF; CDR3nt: TGTGCCAGCAGCGGACAAGGGTTCAGCAATCAGCCCCAGCATTTT
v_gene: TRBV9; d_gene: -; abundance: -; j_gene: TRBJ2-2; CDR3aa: CASSVYPVGLPSGGELFF; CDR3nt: TGTGCCAGCAGCGTATATCCCGTGGGGTTACCAAGCGGCGGGGAGCTGTTTTTT
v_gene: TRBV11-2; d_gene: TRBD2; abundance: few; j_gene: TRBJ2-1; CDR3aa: CASSSYPGTSGGEQFF; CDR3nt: TGTGCCAGCAGCTCCTACCCCGGGACTAGCGGGGGCGAGCAGTTCTTC
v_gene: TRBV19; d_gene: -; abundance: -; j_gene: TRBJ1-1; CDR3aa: CASSLDYQEIYTEAFF; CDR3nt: TGTGCCAGTAGTCTAGATTATCAGGAGATTTACACTGAAGCTTTCTTT
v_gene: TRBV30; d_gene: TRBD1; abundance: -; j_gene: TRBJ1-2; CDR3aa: CAWTITGVGNYGYTF; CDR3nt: TGTGCCTGGACCATCACAGGGGTAGGGAACTATGGCTACACCTTC
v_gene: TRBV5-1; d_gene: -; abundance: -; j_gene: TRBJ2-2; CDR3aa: CASSFIAVNTGELFF; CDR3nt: TGCGCCAGCAGCTTTATAGCGGTGAACACCGGGGAGCTGTTTTTT
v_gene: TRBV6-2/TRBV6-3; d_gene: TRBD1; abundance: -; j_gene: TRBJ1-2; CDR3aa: CASSTTGGNYGYTF; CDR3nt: TGTGCCAGCAGTACGACAGGGGGCAACTATGGCTACACCTTC
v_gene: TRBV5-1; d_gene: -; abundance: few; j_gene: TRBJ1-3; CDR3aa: CASSLTASGNTIYF; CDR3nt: TGCGCCAGCAGCCTGACAGCCTCTGGAAACACCATATATTTT
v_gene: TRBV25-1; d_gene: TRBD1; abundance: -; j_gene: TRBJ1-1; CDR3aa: CASRETGTREAFF; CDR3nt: TGTGCCAGCAGGGAGACAGGGACAAGAGAAGCTTTCTTT
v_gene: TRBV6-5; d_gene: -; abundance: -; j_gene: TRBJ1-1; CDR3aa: CASSYSRTWRTEAFF; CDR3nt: TGTGCCAGCAGTTACTCTAGGACCTGGCGGACTGAAGCTTTCTTT
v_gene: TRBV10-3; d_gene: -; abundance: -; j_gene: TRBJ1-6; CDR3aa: CAISTRGTDSPLHF; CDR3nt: TGTGCCATCAGTACCAGGGGAACTGATTCACCCCTCCACTTT
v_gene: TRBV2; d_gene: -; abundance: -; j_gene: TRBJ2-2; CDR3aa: CASTLLGGGRSTGELFF; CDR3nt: TGTGCCAGCACTCTCTTAGGGGGGGGGCGTAGCACCGGGGAGCTGTTTTTT
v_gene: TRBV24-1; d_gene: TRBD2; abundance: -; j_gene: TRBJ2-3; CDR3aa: CATSDPGLGGFLDTQYF; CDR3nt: TGTGCCACCAGTGATCCGGGACTAGGAGGATTCCTAGATACGCAGTATTTT
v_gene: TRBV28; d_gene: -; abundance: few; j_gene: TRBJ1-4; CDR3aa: CASSRGSNEKLFF; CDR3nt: TGTGCCAGCAGTCGGGGGTCTAATGAAAAACTGTTTTTT
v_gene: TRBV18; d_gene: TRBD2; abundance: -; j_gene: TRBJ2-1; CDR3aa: CASSLHAGGAYNEQFF; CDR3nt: TGTGCCAGCTCACTGCATGCGGGGGGGGCCTACAATGAGCAGTTCTTC
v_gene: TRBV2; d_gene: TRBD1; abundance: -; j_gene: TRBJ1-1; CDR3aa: CASRGDRGRRTEAFF; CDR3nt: TGTGCCAGCAGGGGTGACAGGGGGCGCCGAACTGAAGCTTTCTTT
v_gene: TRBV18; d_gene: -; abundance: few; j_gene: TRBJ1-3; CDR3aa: CASSPQADGNTIYF; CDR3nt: TGTGCCAGCTCACCACAGGCAGACGGAAACACCATATATTTT
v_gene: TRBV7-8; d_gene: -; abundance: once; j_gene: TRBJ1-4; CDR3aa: CASSFTGWGNEKLFF; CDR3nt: TGTGCCAGCAGCTTCACAGGGTGGGGTAATGAAAAACTGTTTTTT
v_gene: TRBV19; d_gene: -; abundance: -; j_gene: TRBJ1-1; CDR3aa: CASSISWRNTEAFF; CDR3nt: TGTGCCAGTAGTATAAGTTGGAGGAACACTGAAGCTTTCTTT
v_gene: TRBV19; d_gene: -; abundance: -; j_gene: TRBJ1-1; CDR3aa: CASSSPVKSTEAFF; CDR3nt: TGTGCCAGTAGTTCCCCAGTGAAGAGCACTGAAGCTTTCTTT
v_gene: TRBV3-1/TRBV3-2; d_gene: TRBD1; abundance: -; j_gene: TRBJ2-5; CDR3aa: CASSRNDRAQETQYF; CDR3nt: TGTGCCAGCAGCCGAAATGACAGGGCTCAAGAGACCCAGTACTTC
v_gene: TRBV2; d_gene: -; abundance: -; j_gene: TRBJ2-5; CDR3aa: CASSRTPPQETQYF; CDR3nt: TGTGCCAGCTCCAGGACACCTCCCCAAGAGACCCAGTACTTC
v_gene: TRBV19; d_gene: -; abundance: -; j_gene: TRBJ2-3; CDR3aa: CASTTGGGVDTQYF; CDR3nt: TGTGCCAGTACAACAGGGGGAGGGGTCGATACGCAGTATTTT
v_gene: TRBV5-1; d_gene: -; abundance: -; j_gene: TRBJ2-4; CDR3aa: CASSLWVSKNIQYF; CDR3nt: TGCGCCAGCAGCTTGTGGGTGTCCAAAAACATTCAGTACTTC
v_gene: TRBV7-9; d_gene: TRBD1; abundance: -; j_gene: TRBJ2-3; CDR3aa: CASSSRDRAADTQYF; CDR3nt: TGTGCCAGCAGCTCCCGGGACAGGGCGGCAGATACGCAGTATTTT
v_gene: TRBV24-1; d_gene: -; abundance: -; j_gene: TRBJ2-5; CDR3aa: CATSDPPRDLQETQYF; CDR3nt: TGTGCCACCAGTGATCCCCCCCGGGATCTGCAAGAGACCCAGTACTTC
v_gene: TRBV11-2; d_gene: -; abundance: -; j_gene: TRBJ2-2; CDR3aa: CASSSQTANTGELFF; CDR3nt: TGTGCCAGCAGCTCGCAGACAGCGAACACCGGGGAGCTGTTTTTT
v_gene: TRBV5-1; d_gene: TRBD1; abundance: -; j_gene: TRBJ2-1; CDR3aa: CASSGAGTVYNEQFF; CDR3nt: TGCGCCAGCAGCGGGGCCGGGACAGTTTACAATGAGCAGTTCTTC
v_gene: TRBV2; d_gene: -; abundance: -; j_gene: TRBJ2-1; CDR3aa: CASRDWGMNEQFF; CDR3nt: TGTGCCAGCAGAGACTGGGGGATGAATGAGCAGTTCTTC
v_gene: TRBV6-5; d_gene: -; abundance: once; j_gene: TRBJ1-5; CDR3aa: CASLAQVISQPQHF; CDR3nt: TGTGCCAGCTTGGCACAGGTAATTTCTCAGCCCCAGCATTTT
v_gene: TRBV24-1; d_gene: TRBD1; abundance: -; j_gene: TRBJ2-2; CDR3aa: CATSAAPGQGEAGELFF; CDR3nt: TGTGCCACCAGTGCTGCACCCGGACAGGGAGAGGCCGGGGAGCTGTTTTTT
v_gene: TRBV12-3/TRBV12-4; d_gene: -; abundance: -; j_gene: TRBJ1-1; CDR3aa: CASSLRGNTEAFF; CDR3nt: TGTGCCAGCAGTTTACGGGGGAACACTGAAGCTTTCTTT
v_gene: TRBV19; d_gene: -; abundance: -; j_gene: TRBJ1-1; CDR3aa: CASTPSGHLEAFF; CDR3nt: TGTGCCAGTACCCCCTCGGGCCATCTTGAAGCTTTCTTT